This T cell receptor (beta chain) was observed in a study of cytomegalovirus exposure and HLA in healthy donors. The PCR had 60 Vbeta and 13 Jbeta primers. The assay was immunoSEQ multiplex PCR, and TCRdb's table has in-frame clones only and misses some. In the table there are 100,000 to 150,000 clones, around 70% of which are singletons. V gave up 4 bases and J gave up 5 bases, with 23 bases separating them. Germline CDR1 is SNHLY and CDR2 is FYNNEI. CDR3 length: 17 amino acids. The clonotype was recovered from a woman between 55 and 75 years old in good health and CMV-seropositive. Sequencing was carried out using PBMCs. This rearrangement joins TRBV2 to TRBJ2-5, with D perhaps matching TRBD2 (6 bases). CDR3 region: CASSGTPRIAGWETQYF. Written as DNA, the CDR3 is TGTGCCAGCAGTGGAACGCCAAGGATCGCGGGGTGGGAGACCCAGTACTTC. The full variable domain, its missing parts supplied by reference TRBV2 and TRBJ2-5, is EPEVTQTPSHQVTQMGQEVILRCVPISNHLYFYWYRQILGQKVEFLVSFYNNEISEKSEIFDDQFSVERPDGSNFTLKIRSTKLEDSAMYFCASSGTPRIAGWETQYFGPGTRLLVL.